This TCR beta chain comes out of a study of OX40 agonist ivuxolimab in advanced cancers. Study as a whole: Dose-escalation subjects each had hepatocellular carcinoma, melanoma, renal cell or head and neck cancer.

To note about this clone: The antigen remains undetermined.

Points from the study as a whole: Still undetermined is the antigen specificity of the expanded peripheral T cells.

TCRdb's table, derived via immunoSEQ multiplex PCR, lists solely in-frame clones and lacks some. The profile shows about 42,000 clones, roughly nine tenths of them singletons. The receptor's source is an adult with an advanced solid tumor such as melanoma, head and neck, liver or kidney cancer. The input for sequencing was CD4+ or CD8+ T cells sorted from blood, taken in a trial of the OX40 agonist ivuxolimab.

The CDR3 sequence is CASSQEGRSGRAEETQYF. CDR3 coding DNA: TGTGCCAGCAGCCAAGAGGGTAGAAGCGGGAGGGCCGAGGAGACCCAGTACTTC. The rearrangement uses TRBV4-2 and TRBJ2-5; TRBD2 aligns across 10 bases. CDR1 and CDR2 from the germline V gene are LGHNA and YNFKEQ. The CDR3 is 18 amino acids. The trim removed 0 bases at V and 5 bases at J, leaving 12 bases unmatched.